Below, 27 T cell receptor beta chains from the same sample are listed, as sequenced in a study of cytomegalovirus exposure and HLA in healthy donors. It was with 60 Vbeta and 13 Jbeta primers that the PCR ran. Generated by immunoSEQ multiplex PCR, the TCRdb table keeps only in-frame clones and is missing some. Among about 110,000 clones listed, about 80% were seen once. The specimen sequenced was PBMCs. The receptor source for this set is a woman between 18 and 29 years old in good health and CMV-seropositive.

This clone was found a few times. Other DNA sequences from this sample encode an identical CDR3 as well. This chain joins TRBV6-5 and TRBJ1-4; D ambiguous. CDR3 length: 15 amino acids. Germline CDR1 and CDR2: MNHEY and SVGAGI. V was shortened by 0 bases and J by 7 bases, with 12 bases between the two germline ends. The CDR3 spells CASSYSGGGSEKLFF. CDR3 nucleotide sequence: TGTGCCAGCAGTTACTCGGGAGGAGGAAGTGAAAAACTGTTTTTT.

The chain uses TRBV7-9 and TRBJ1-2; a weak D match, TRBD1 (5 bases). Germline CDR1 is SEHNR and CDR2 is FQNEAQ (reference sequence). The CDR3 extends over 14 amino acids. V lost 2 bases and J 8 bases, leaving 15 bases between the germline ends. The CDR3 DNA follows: TGTGCCAGCAGCTTACGGGGGGTTCAATCGGGCTACACCTTC. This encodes CASSLRGVQSGYTF. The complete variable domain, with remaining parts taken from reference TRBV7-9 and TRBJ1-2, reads DTGVSQNPRHKITKRGQNVTFRCDPISEHNRLYWYRQTLGQGPEFLTYFQNEAQLEKSRLLSDRFSAERPKGSFSTLEIQRTEQGDSAMYLCASSLRGVQSGYTFGSGTRLTVV.

The DNA of the CDR3 is TGTGCCAGCAGCTTTGTTTTAAGACAGGCTTACTACGAGCAGTACTTC. Translation gives CASSFVLRQAYYEQYF. The chain uses TRBV5-7 and TRBJ2-7, with TRBD1 as a possible D gene (6 bases). TRBV5-7 is noted as an ORF with a role that remains uncertain. There are 16 residues in the CDR3. V lost 2 bases and J lost 3, with 18 bases in between.

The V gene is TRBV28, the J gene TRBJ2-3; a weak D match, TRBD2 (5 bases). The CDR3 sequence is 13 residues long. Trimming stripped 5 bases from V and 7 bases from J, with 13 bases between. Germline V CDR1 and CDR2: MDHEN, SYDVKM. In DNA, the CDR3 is TGTGCCAGCAGTGGAGGCCCCCTTTATACGCAGTATTTT. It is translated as CASSGGPLYTQYF. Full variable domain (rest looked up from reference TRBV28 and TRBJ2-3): DVKVTQSSRYLVKRTGEKVFLECVQDMDHENMFWYRQDPGLGLRLIYFSYDVKMKEKGDIPEGYSVSREKKERFSLILESASTNQTSMYLCASSGGPLYTQYFGPGTRLTVL.

The CDR3 DNA reads as TGTGCCAGCTTAGGGACAGGGGGTCCTAACTATGGCTACACCTTC. This gives the protein CASLGTGGPNYGYTF. V usage is TRBV7-8 and J usage is TRBJ1-2; TRBD1 matches at 11 bases. The CDR3 length is 15 residues. V was clipped by 8 bases and J by 0 bases; unmatched bases: 5. Germline assignment: CDR1 SGHVS and CDR2 FQNEAQ.

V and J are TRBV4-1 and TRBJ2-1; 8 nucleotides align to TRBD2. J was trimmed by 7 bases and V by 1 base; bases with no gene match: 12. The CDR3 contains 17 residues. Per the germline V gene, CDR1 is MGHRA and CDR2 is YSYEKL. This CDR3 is CASSQVPPAGERNEQFF. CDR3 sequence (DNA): TGCGCCAGCAGCCAAGTCCCCCCAGCGGGAGAGAGGAATGAGCAGTTCTTC.

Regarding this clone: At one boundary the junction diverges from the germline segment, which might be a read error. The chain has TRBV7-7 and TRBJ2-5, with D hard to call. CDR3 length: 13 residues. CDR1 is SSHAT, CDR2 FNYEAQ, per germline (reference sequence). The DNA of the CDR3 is TGTGCTAGCAGCTTAGACCAGCAAGAGACCCAGTACTTC. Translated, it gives CASSLDQQETQYF.

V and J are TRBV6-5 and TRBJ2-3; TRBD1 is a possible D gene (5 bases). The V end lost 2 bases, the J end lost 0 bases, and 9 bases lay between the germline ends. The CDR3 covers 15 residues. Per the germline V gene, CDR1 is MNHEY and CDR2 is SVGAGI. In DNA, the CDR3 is TGTGCCAGCAGTTACCAGGGAAGTAGCACAGATACGCAGTATTTT. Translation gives CASSYQGSSTDTQYF.

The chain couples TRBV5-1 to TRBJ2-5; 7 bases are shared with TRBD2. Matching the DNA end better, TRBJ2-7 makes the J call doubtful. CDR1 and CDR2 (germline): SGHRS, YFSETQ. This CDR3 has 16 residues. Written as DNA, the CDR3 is TGCGCCAGCAGCTCGGGACCGGGGGGAGCGGGAATCGAGCAGTACTTC. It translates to CASSSGPGGAGIEQYF.

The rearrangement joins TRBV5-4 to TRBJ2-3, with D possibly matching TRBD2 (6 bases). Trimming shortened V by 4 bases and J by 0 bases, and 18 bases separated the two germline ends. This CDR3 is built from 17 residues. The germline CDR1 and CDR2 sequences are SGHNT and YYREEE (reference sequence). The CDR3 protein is CASSHGTPGVSTDTQYF. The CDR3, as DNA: TGTGCCAGCAGCCACGGGACTCCGGGGGTGAGCACAGATACGCAGTATTTT.

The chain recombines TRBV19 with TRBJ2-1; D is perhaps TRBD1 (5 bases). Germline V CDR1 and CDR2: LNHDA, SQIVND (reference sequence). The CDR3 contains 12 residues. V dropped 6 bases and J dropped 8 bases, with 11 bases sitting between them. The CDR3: CASRTQGYEQFF. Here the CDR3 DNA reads TGTGCCAGTAGAACTCAGGGCTATGAGCAGTTCTTC.

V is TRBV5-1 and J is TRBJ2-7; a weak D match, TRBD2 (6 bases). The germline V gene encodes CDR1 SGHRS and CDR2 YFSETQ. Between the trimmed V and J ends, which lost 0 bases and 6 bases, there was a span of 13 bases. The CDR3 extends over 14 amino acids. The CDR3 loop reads CASSLAWREGEQYF. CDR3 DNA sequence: TGCGCCAGCAGCTTGGCGTGGCGGGAAGGCGAGCAGTACTTC.

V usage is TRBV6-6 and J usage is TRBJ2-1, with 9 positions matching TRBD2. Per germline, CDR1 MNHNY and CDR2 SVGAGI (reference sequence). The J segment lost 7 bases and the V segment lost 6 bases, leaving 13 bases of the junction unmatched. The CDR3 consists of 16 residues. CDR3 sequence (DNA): TGTGCCAGCAGCCGATCTAGCGGGGCCCAAGTAAATGAGCAGTTCTTC. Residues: CASSRSSGAQVNEQFF.

The CDR3 region has the DNA TGCGCCAGCAGCTTAGGAGTGGGGGGTGTTGAGACCCAGTACTTC. This gives the protein CASSLGVGGVETQYF. This sequence joins TRBV5-1 and TRBJ2-5; D might be TRBD2 (6 bases). The ends were cut back, 2 bases at V and 5 bases at J, with 16 bases in the middle. The CDR3 totals 15 residues. CDR1 is SGHRS and CDR2 is YFSETQ in the germline V gene.

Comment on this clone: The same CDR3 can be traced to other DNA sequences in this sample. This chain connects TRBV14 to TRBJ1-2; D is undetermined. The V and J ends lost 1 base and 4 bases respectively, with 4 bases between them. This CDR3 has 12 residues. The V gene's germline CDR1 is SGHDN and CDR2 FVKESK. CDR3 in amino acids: CASSQGGYGYTF. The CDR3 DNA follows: TGTGCCAGCAGCCAAGGCGGCTATGGCTACACCTTC.

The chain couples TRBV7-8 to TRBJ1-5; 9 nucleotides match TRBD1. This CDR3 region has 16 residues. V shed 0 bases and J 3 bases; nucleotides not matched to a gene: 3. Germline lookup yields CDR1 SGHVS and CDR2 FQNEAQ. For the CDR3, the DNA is TGTGCCAGCAGCTTAGCTGGGACAGGGTTCAATCAGCCCCAGCATTTT. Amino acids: CASSLAGTGFNQPQHF. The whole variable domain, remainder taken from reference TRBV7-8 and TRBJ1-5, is GAGVSQSPRYKVAKRGQDVALRCDPISGHVSLFWYQQALGQGPEFLTYFQNEAQLDKSGLPSDRFFAERPEGSVSTLKIQRTQQEDSAVYLCASSLAGTGFNQPQHFGDGTRLSIL.

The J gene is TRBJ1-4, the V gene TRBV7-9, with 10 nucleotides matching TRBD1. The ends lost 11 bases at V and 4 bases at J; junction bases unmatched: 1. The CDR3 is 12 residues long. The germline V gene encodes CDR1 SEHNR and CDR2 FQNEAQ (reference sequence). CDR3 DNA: TGTGCCGGGACAGGGGTTAATGAAAAACTGTTTTTT. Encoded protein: CAGTGVNEKLFF.

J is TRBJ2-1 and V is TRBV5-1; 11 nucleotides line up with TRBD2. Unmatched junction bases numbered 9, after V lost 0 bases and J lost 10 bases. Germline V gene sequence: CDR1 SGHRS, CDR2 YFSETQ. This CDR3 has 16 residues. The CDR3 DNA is TGCGCCAGCAGCTTGGTGGGACTAGCGGATCTACGGGAGCAGTTCTTC. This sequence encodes CASSLVGLADLREQFF.

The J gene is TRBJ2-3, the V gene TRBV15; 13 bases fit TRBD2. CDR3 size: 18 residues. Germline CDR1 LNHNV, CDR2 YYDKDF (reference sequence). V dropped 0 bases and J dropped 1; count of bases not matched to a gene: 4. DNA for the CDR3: TGTGCCACCAGCAGAGAACGGACTAGCGGGAGTGGCACAGATACGCAGTATTTT. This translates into CATSRERTSGSGTDTQYF.

This CDR3 reads CAISESPTGERLGAFF. CDR3 sequence (DNA): TGTGCCATCAGTGAGTCGCCGACGGGAGAAAGGCTAGGGGCTTTCTTT. The chain is built from TRBV10-3 and TRBJ1-1; D is ambiguous. CDR1 and CDR2 from the germline V gene are ENHRY and SYGVKD. V was cut by 0 bases and J by 11 bases, with 22 bases left in between. The CDR3 has 16 residues.

Here the CDR3 reads CASSFDTYAEAFF. The DNA for the CDR3 is TGTGCCAGCAGCTTTGACACGTACGCTGAAGCTTTCTTT. The genes are TRBV5-6 and TRBJ1-1, with no clear D. Germline CDR1 is SGHDT and CDR2 is YYEEEE. With 2 bases removed from V and 6 bases from J, the gap between germline ends came to 11 bases. The CDR3 length is 13 residues.

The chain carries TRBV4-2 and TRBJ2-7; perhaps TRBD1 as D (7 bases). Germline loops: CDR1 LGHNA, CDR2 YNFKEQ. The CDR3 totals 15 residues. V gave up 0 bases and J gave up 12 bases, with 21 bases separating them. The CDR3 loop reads CASSQEGAGGPSLYF. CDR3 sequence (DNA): TGTGCCAGCAGCCAAGAAGGCGCAGGGGGGCCCTCATTGTACTTC.

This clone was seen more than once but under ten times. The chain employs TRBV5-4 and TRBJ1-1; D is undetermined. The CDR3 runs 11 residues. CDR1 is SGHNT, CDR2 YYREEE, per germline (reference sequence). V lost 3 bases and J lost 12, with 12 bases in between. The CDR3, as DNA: TGTGCCAGCAGCTGGTATGCCAGGCCTTTCTTT. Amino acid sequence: CASSWYARPFF.

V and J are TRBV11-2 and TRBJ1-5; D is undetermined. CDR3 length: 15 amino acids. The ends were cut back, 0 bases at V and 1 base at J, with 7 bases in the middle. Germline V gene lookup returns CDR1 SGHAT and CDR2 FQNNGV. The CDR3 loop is CASSLEGSSNQPQHF. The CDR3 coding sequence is TGTGCCAGCAGCTTAGAGGGGAGCAGCAATCAGCCCCAGCATTTT.

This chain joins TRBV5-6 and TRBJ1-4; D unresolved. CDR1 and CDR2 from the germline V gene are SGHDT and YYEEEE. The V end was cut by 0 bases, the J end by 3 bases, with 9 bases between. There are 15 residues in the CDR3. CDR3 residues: CASSLGLNSNEKLFF. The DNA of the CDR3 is TGTGCCAGCAGCTTGGGGTTGAACTCTAATGAAAAACTGTTTTTT.

CDR3 region: CASSLDAGHTEAFF. Here the CDR3 DNA reads TGCGCCAGCAGCTTGGACGCAGGCCACACTGAAGCTTTCTTT. This sequence joins TRBV5-1 and TRBJ1-1; D is unclear. V was cut by 0 bases and J by 3 bases, with 9 bases left in between. The CDR3 contains 14 residues. Germline V gene sequence: CDR1 SGHRS, CDR2 YFSETQ.

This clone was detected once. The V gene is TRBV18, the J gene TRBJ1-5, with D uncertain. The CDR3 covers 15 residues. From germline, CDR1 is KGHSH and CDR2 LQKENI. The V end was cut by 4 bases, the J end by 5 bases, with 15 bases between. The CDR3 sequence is CASSRPSSPDQPQHF. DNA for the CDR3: TGTGCCAGCTCACGTCCTTCTTCCCCTGATCAGCCCCAGCATTTT. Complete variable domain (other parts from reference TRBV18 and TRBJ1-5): NAGVMQNPRHLVRRRGQEARLRCSPMKGHSHVYWYRQLPEEGLKFMVYLQKENIIDESGMPKERFSAEFPKEGPSILRIQQVVRGDSAAYFCASSRPSSPDQPQHFGDGTRLSIL.